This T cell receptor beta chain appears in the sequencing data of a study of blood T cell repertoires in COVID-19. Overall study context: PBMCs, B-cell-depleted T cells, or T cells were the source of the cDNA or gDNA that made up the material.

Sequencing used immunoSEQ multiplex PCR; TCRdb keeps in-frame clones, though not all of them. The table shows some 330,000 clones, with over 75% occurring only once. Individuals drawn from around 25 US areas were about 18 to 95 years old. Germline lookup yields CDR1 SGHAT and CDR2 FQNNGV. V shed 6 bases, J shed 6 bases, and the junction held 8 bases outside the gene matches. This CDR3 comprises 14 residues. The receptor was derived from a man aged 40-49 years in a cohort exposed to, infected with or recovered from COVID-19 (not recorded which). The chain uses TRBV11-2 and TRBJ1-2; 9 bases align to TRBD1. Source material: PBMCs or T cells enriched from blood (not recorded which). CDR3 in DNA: TGTGCCAGCAGGTCCCGGGACAGGGTTAATGGCTACACCTTC. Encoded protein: CASRSRDRVNGYTF. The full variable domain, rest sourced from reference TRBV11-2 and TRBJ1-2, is EAGVAQSPRYKIIEKRQSVAFWCNPISGHATLYWYQQILGQGPKLLIQFQNNGVVDDSQLPKDRFSAERLKGVDSTLKIQPAKLEDSAVYLCASRSRDRVNGYTFGSGTRLTVV.